This TCR beta chain appears in the sequencing data of a study of metastatic and nonmetastatic thyroid tumors. Study as a whole: Repertoires from malignant and benign thyroid patients were compared across blood and tumor or nodule tissue. Findings and caveats of the study: For both blood and tumor, malignant thyroid tumors reportedly showed significantly higher TCR beta diversity than benign nodules did.

Per the germline V gene, CDR1 is KGHSH and CDR2 is LQKENI. Trimming cost V 3 bases and J 8 bases, with 17 bases left between them. The CDR3 spans 15 residues. Remarks on this clone: Antigen: not known. This may come from a read error, since a much larger clone is one base off. The same CDR3 is also encoded by other DNA sequences in this sample.

Before thyroid surgery, none of the patients had received any treatment. In the original processing: The study built a papillary thyroid cancer distant-metastasis classifier from CDR3 differences across clinicopathological groups. TCRdb recomputed clones from the PCR reads via MiXCR. The V and J calls come from TCRdb's annotation, not from the publication. The table has about 20,000 clones, 12% seen once; the top ten hold about 6.2%. V is TRBV18 and J is TRBJ2-1; D is possibly TRBD1 (7 bases). The receptor's source is a male donor with papillary thyroid cancer or a benign thyroid nodule (not recorded which). Some clones in this sample may be carry-over from other donors' samples. Specimen: blood. CDR3 in amino acids: CASSPGGQRSDEQFF. The CDR3 DNA sequence: TGTGCCAGCTCACCGGGGGGACAGCGGTCGGATGAGCAGTTCTTC. The entire variable domain, with the rest obtained from reference TRBV18 and TRBJ2-1, is as follows: NAGVMQNPRHLVRRRGQEARLRCSPMKGHSHVYWYRQLPEEGLKFMVYLQKENIIDESGMPKERFSAEFPKEGPSILRIQQVVRGDSAAYFCASSPGGQRSDEQFFGPGTRLTVL.